The rows below give T cell receptor beta chains drawn from one sample of a study of CD8+ T cells in alopecia areata. The method was immunoSEQ multiplex PCR; TCRdb's version includes in-frame clones alone and lacks a portion of them. There are about 180,000 clones in the sample; roughly 70% occur only once, and approximately 10% lies in the top ten. The source material was CD8+ T cells sorted from blood, sampled at week 0. The receptors shown here come from a human donor with alopecia areata. The CDR3 runs from the conserved cysteine through the conserved F or W. The order of the fields is V gene, clone size, J gene, D gene, CDR3 protein, CDR3 DNA. D genes are given only for firm matches. Rows give clone size only sometimes, using once, few, many, or a class for an expanded clone.

v_call: TRBV5-6; clone_size: .; j_call: TRBJ1-2; d_call: .; cdr3_aa: CASSPRQRSNYGYTF; cdr3_nt: TGTGCCAGCAGCCCTCGACAGAGATCTAACTATGGCTACACCTTC
v_call: TRBV2; clone_size: .; j_call: TRBJ2-2; d_call: .; cdr3_aa: CARHDGDTGELFF; cdr3_nt: TGTGCCAGACACGACGGGGACACCGGGGAGCTGTTTTTT
v_call: TRBV5-6; clone_size: .; j_call: TRBJ2-5; d_call: .; cdr3_aa: CASSSSQEGETQYF; cdr3_nt: TGTGCCAGCAGCTCTTCCCAAGAGGGGGAGACCCAGTACTTC
v_call: TRBV19; clone_size: .; j_call: TRBJ1-6; d_call: .; cdr3_aa: CASSMGGSSYNSPLHF; cdr3_nt: TGTGCCAGTAGTATGGGGGGGAGCTCCTATAATTCACCCCTCCACTTT
v_call: TRBV7-6; clone_size: few; j_call: TRBJ1-1; d_call: .; cdr3_aa: CASSLGIGRGDTEAFF; cdr3_nt: TGTGCCAGCAGCTTAGGTATAGGCCGGGGTGACACTGAAGCTTTCTTT
v_call: TRBV12-5; clone_size: .; j_call: TRBJ1-5; d_call: .; cdr3_aa: CASVLDDLMGPQHF; cdr3_nt: TGTGCTAGTGTCCTGGATGACCTGATGGGGCCCCAGCATTTT
v_call: TRBV5-1; clone_size: once; j_call: TRBJ2-7; d_call: TRBD1; cdr3_aa: CASSQSGTVRLYEQYF; cdr3_nt: TGCGCCAGCTCCCAATCCGGGACAGTCCGTCTCTACGAGCAGTACTTC
v_call: TRBV7-2; clone_size: .; j_call: TRBJ2-3; d_call: .; cdr3_aa: CASSLLSASTDTQYF; cdr3_nt: TGTGCCAGCAGCCTGCTAAGCGCTAGCACAGATACGCAGTATTTT
v_call: TRBV30; clone_size: .; j_call: TRBJ2-1; d_call: .; cdr3_aa: CAWSVGLEQFF; cdr3_nt: TGTGCCTGGAGTGTAGGGCTTGAGCAGTTCTTC
v_call: TRBV23-1; clone_size: few; j_call: TRBJ1-3; d_call: .; cdr3_aa: CASSQASPSGNTIYF; cdr3_nt: TGCGCCAGCAGTCAAGCTTCGCCCTCTGGAAACACCATATATTTT
v_call: TRBV6-5; clone_size: .; j_call: TRBJ1-1; d_call: TRBD1; cdr3_aa: CASSYWGQSNTEAFF; cdr3_nt: TGTGCCAGCAGTTATTGGGGACAGAGTAACACTGAAGCTTTCTTT
v_call: TRBV27; clone_size: .; j_call: TRBJ2-7; d_call: .; cdr3_aa: CASSLYSDYEQYF; cdr3_nt: TGTGCCAGCAGTTTGTACAGCGACTACGAGCAGTACTTC
v_call: TRBV6-6; clone_size: once; j_call: TRBJ1-5; d_call: .; cdr3_aa: CASRSRGSRETQPQHF; cdr3_nt: TGTGCCAGCAGGTCGAGGGGCAGCAGGGAAACTCAGCCCCAGCATTTT
v_call: TRBV29-1; clone_size: .; j_call: TRBJ2-7; d_call: .; cdr3_aa: CSVEALGARPYEQYF; cdr3_nt: TGCAGCGTTGAAGCCTTGGGGGCGCGCCCCTACGAGCAGTACTTC
v_call: TRBV15; clone_size: .; j_call: TRBJ2-7; d_call: TRBD1; cdr3_aa: CATSSGDRGVAYEQYF; cdr3_nt: TGTGCCACCAGCAGTGGGGACAGGGGGGTTGCCTACGAGCAGTACTTC
v_call: TRBV29-1; clone_size: .; j_call: TRBJ2-3; d_call: .; cdr3_aa: CSVGPQGSTDTQYF; cdr3_nt: TGCAGCGTCGGACCGCAGGGTAGCACAGATACGCAGTATTTT
v_call: TRBV5-5; clone_size: .; j_call: TRBJ2-3; d_call: .; cdr3_aa: CASSSAQGTDTQYF; cdr3_nt: TGTGCCAGCAGCTCCGCGCAGGGCACAGATACGCAGTATTTT
v_call: TRBV2; clone_size: once; j_call: TRBJ2-3; d_call: .; cdr3_aa: CASSEGQTRMTDTQYF; cdr3_nt: TGTGCCAGCAGTGAGGGGCAGACTAGAATGACAGATACGCAGTATTTT
v_call: TRBV7-2; clone_size: .; j_call: TRBJ2-3; d_call: .; cdr3_aa: CASSSRTFPDTQYF; cdr3_nt: TGTGCCAGCAGCAGCAGGACGTTCCCTGATACGCAGTATTTT
v_call: TRBV27; clone_size: .; j_call: TRBJ2-7; d_call: TRBD2; cdr3_aa: CASTKTGSSGEEQYF; cdr3_nt: TGTGCCAGCACCAAAACGGGGTCTAGCGGGGAAGAGCAGTACTTC
v_call: TRBV6-5; clone_size: .; j_call: TRBJ2-1; d_call: .; cdr3_aa: CASSSGDRYNEQFF; cdr3_nt: TGTGCCAGCAGTTCCGGGGACCGTTACAATGAGCAGTTCTTC
v_call: TRBV29-1; clone_size: once; j_call: TRBJ2-1; d_call: .; cdr3_aa: CSVEWASFESSYNEQFF; cdr3_nt: TGCAGCGTTGAATGGGCCAGTTTTGAAAGCTCCTACAATGAGCAGTTCTTC
v_call: TRBV13; clone_size: .; j_call: TRBJ1-6; d_call: .; cdr3_aa: CASSPNPGDSNSPLHF; cdr3_nt: TGTGCCAGCAGCCCGAACCCAGGGGATTCTAATTCACCCCTCCACTTT
v_call: TRBV29-1; clone_size: .; j_call: TRBJ1-2; d_call: TRBD1; cdr3_aa: CSVEDSDRGNGYTF; cdr3_nt: TGCAGCGTTGAAGACTCGGACAGGGGGAATGGCTACACCTTC
v_call: TRBV19; clone_size: few; j_call: TRBJ1-2; d_call: .; cdr3_aa: CASSIFTDLNYGYTF; cdr3_nt: TGTGCCAGTAGTATCTTCACGGACTTGAACTATGGCTACACCTTC
v_call: TRBV13; clone_size: once; j_call: TRBJ2-1; d_call: .; cdr3_aa: CASSPVVANNEQFF; cdr3_nt: TGTGCCAGCAGCCCGGTCGTGGCCAACAATGAGCAGTTCTTC
v_call: TRBV27; clone_size: .; j_call: TRBJ2-5; d_call: .; cdr3_aa: CASSLGGERETQYF; cdr3_nt: TGTGCCAGCAGTTTAGGGGGTGAAAGGGAGACCCAGTACTTC
v_call: TRBV9; clone_size: .; j_call: TRBJ1-1; d_call: .; cdr3_aa: CASSLGSGTEAFF; cdr3_nt: TGTGCCAGCAGCCTAGGGTCTGGCACTGAAGCTTTCTTT
v_call: TRBV27; clone_size: .; j_call: TRBJ2-3; d_call: .; cdr3_aa: CASSLQWSRRDTQYF; cdr3_nt: TGTGCCAGCAGTCTTCAGTGGTCCCGACGGGATACGCAGTATTTT
v_call: TRBV2; clone_size: .; j_call: TRBJ1-5; d_call: .; cdr3_aa: CASSEGRENQPQHF; cdr3_nt: TGTGCCAGCAGTGAGGGCAGGGAGAATCAGCCCCAGCATTTT
v_call: TRBV15; clone_size: .; j_call: TRBJ2-7; d_call: .; cdr3_aa: CATSPSSSYEQYF; cdr3_nt: TGTGCCACCAGCCCCAGTAGCTCCTACGAGCAGTACTTC